The present T cell receptor (beta chain) was sequenced within a study of beta chain features in type 1 diabetes. Expressed TCRB transcripts got sequenced, as all isolated RNA was reverse transcribed. Sequencing used immunoSEQ multiplex PCR; TCRdb keeps in-frame clones, though not all of them. The data show nearly 250,000 clones, 68% seen once. The V and J ends lost 8 bases and 2 bases respectively, with 14 bases between them. Germline CDR1 SEHNR, CDR2 FQNEAQ (reference sequence). CDR3 size: 14 residues. Using CD45RO/CCR7/CD25/CD127/CD95/CD27, CD4+ naive, central memory, regulatory and stem cell-like memory cells were sorted. Once sorted, every population was more than 98% pure.

The TCR comes from a man aged 25-45 years in good health. Specimen: naive CD4+ T cells from blood. V usage is TRBV7-9 and J usage is TRBJ2-3; D may be TRBD2 (6 bases). The CDR3 spells CASFSGPNTDTQYF. DNA of the CDR3: TGTGCCAGCTTTAGCGGACCGAACACAGATACGCAGTATTTT. Based on the CDR3 plus reference TRBV7-9 and TRBJ2-3, the full variable domain is DTGVSQNPRHKITKRGQNVTFRCDPISEHNRLYWYRQTLGQGPEFLTYFQNEAQLEKSRLLSDRFSAERPKGSFSTLEIQRTEQGDSAMYLCASFSGPNTDTQYFGPGTRLTVL.